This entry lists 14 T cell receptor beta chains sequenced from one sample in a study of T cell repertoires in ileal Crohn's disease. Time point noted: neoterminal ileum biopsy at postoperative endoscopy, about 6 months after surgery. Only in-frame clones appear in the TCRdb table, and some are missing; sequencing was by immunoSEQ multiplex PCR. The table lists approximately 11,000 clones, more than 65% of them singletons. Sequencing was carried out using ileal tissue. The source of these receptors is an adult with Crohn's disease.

CDR3 nucleotides: TGCGCCAGCAGCTCCGGGACAGGGGAACAGCCCCAGCATTTT. Translating gives CASSSGTGEQPQHF. V and J are TRBV5-1 and TRBJ1-5; TRBD1 matches 10 bases. In germline, CDR1 is SGHRS, CDR2 YFSETQ. The V and J ends lost 3 bases and 7 bases, in that order; junction bases with no gene match: 4. This CDR3 spans 14 amino acids. Looking up the rest from reference TRBV5-1 and TRBJ1-5 gives the full variable domain: KAGVTQTPRYLIKTRGQQVTLSCSPISGHRSVSWYQQTPGQGLQFLFEYFSETQRNKGNFPGRFSGRQFSNSRSEMNVSTLELGDSALYLCASSSGTGEQPQHFGDGTRLSIL.

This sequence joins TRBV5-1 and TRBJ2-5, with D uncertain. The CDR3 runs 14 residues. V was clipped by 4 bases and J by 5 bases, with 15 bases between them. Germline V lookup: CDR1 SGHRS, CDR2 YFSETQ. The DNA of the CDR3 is TGCGCCAGCAGCCCGAGACTGACTCGGGAGACCCAGTACTTC. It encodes CASSPRLTRETQYF.

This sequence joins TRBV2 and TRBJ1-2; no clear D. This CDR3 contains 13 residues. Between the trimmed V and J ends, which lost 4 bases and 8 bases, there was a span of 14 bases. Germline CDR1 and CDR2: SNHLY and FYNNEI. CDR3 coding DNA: TGTGCCAGCAGTGGTACGGGGATGGGAGGCTACACCTTC. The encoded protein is CASSGTGMGGYTF.

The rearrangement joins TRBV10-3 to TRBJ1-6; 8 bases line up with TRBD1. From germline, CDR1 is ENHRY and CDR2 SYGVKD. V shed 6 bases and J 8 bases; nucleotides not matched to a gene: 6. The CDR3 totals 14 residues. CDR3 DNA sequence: TGTGCCATCAGGGGGACAGGTGGAGATTCACCCCTCCACTTT. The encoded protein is CAIRGTGGDSPLHF.

Here the CDR3 DNA reads TGTGCTAGTGGTTTGGCTTGGGGACAGGGAAATCAGCCCCAGCATTTT. Translated, it gives CASGLAWGQGNQPQHF. The J gene is TRBJ1-5, the V gene TRBV12-5; TRBD1 matches 9 bases. This CDR3 has 16 residues. Germline loops: CDR1 LGHNT, CDR2 FRNRAP. V lost 1 base, J lost 4 bases, and 5 bases stayed unmatched.

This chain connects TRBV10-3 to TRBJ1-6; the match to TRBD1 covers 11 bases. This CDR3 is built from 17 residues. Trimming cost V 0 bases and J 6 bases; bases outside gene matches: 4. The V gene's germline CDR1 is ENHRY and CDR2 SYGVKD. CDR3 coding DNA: TGTGCCATCAGTGAGTCGGGGACAGGGGGTTTTAATTCACCCCTCCACTTT. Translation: CAISESGTGGFNSPLHF.

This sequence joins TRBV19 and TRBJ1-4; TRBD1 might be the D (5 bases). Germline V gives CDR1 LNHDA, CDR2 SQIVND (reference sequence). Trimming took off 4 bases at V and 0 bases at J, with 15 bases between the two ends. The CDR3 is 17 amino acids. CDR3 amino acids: CASSTLEGHPTNEKLFF. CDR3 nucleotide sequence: TGTGCCAGTAGTACCCTCGAAGGACACCCAACTAATGAAAAACTGTTTTTT.

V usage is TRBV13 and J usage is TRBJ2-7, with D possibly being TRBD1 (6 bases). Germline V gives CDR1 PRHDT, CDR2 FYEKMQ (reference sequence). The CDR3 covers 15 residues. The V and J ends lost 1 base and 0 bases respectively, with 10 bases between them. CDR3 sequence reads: CASSLVGQSSYEQYF. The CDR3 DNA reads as TGTGCCAGCAGCTTAGTAGGACAGAGCTCCTACGAGCAGTACTTC.

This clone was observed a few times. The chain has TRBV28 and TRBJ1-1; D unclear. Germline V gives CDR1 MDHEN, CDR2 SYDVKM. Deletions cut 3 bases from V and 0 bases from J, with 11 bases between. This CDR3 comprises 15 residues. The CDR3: CASSLGTELNTEAFF. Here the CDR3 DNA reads TGTGCCAGCAGTTTGGGTACAGAGCTGAACACTGAAGCTTTCTTT.

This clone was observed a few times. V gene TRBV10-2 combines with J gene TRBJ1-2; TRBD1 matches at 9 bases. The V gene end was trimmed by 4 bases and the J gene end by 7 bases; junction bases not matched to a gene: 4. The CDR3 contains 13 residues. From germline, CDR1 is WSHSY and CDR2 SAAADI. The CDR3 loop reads CASSALTGGGYTF. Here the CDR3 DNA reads TGCGCCAGCAGTGCGTTGACAGGGGGTGGCTACACCTTC.

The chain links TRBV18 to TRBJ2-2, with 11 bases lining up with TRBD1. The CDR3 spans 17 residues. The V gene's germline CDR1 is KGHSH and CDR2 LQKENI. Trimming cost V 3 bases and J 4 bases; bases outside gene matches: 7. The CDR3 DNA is TGTGCCAGCTCACCCCCGGTTGGGACAGGGGGCACCGGGGAGCTGTTTTTT. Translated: CASSPPVGTGGTGELFF.

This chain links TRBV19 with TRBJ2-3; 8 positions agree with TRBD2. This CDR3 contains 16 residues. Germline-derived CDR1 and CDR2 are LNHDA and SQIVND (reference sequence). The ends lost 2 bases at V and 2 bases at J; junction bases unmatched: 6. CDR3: CASSISGGGYTDTQYF. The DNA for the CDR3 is TGTGCCAGTAGTATATCCGGGGGGGGGTACACAGATACGCAGTATTTT. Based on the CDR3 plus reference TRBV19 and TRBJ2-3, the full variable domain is DGGITQSPKYLFRKEGQNVTLSCEQNLNHDAMYWYRQDPGQGLRLIYYSQIVNDFQKGDIAEGYSVSREKKESFPLTVTSAQKNPTAFYLCASSISGGGYTDTQYFGPGTRLTVL.

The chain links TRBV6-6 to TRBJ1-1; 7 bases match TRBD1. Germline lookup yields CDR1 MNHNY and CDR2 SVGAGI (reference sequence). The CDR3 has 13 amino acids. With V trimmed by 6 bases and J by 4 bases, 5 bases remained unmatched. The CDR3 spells CASSRTGVTEAFF. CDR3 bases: TGTGCCAGCAGCAGAACAGGGGTCACTGAAGCTTTCTTT.

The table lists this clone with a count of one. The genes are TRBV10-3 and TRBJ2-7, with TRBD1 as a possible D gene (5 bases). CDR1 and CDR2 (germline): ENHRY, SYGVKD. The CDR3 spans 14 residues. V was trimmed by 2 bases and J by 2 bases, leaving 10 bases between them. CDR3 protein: CAISEPGSTYEQYF. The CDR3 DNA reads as TGTGCCATCAGTGAGCCAGGGTCTACCTACGAGCAGTACTTC.